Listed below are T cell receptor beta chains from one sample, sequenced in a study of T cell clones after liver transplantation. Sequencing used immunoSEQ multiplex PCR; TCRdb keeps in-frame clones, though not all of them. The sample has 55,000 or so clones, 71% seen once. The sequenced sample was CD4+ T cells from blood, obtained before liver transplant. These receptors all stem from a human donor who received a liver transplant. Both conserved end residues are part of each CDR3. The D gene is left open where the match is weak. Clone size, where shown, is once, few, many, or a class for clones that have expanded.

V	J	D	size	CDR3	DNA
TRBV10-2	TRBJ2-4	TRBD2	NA	CASGTSGATKNIQYF	TGCGCCAGCGGGACTAGCGGGGCGACCAAAAACATTCAGTACTTC
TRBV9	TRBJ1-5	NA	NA	CASSVDSGSNQPQHF	TGTGCCAGCAGCGTAGATAGCGGAAGCAATCAGCCCCAGCATTTT
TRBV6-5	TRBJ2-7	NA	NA	CASTHRGGNYEQYF	TGTGCCAGCACTCACCGAGGCGGAAACTACGAGCAGTACTTC
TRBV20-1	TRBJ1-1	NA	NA	CSAVQGAEAFF	TGCAGTGCCGTTCAGGGCGCTGAAGCTTTCTTT
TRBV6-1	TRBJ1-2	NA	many	CASRGDTGYTF	TGTGCCAGCAGGGGCGACACTGGCTACACCTTC
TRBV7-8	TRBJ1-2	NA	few	CASSSETGLNYGYTF	TGTGCCAGCAGCTCAGAGACAGGCCTTAACTATGGCTACACCTTC
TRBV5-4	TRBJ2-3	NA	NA	CASTSRTITDTQYF	TGTGCCAGCACCTCGAGGACTATCACAGATACGCAGTATTTT
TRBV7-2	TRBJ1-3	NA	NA	CASRREGSTIYF	TGTGCCAGCAGGAGGGAGGGAAGCACCATATATTTT
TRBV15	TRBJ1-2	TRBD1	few	CATSRGQGAAYGYTF	TGTGCCACCAGCAGAGGACAGGGAGCTGCCTATGGCTACACCTTC
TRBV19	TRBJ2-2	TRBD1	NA	CASRRDRMNTGELFF	TGTGCCAGCCGAAGGGACAGGATGAACACCGGGGAGCTGTTTTTT
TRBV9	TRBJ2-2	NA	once	CASSVEGVETGELFF	TGTGCCAGCAGCGTCGAGGGGGTAGAGACCGGGGAGCTGTTTTTT
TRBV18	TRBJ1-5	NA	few	CASSSVGFGGQPQHF	TGTGCCAGCTCGTCAGTGGGCTTTGGAGGTCAGCCCCAGCATTTT
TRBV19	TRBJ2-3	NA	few	CASSTSLATDTQYF	TGTGCCAGTAGTACATCACTAGCCACAGATACGCAGTATTTT
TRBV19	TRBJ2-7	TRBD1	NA	CASRDPGQGGYEQYF	TGTGCCAGTAGAGATCCGGGACAGGGGGGATACGAGCAGTACTTC
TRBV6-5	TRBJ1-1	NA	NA	CASSYEGTSEAFF	TGTGCCAGCAGTTACGAGGGGACTTCTGAAGCTTTCTTT
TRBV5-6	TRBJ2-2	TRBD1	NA	CASRQYTGGDDTGELFF	TGTGCCAGCAGGCAATATACAGGGGGCGACGACACCGGGGAGCTGTTTTTT
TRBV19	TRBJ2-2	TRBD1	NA	CASSQRWDRGRAGELFF	TGTGCCAGTAGTCAGAGGTGGGACAGGGGGCGGGCCGGGGAGCTGTTTTTT
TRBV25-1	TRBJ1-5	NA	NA	CASSGGQSNQPQHF	TGTGCCAGCAGTGGTGGACAGAGCAATCAGCCCCAGCATTTT
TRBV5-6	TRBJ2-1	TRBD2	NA	CASSLSLAEYNEQFF	TGTGCCAGCAGCTTGTCCCTAGCGGAATACAATGAGCAGTTCTTC
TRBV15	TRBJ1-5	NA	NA	CATSASSGGLTQPQHF	TGTGCCACCAGCGCCTCCAGCGGGGGGCTTACTCAGCCCCAGCATTTT
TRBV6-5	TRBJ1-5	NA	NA	CASSYSTGYQPQHF	TGTGCCAGCAGTTACTCAACAGGGTATCAGCCCCAGCATTTT
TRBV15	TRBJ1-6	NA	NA	CATSRDTTDNSPLHF	TGTGCCACCAGCAGAGATACCACAGATAATTCACCCCTCCACTTT
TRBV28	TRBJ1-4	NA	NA	CASRDSTNEKLFF	TGTGCCAGCAGGGACTCAACTAATGAAAAACTGTTTTTT
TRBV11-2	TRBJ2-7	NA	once	CASSFQKYEQYF	TGTGCCAGCAGCTTTCAGAAATACGAGCAGTACTTC
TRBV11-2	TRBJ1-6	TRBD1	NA	CASSPLRGNSPLHF	TGTGCCAGCAGCCCGCTCAGGGGGAATTCACCCCTCCACTTT
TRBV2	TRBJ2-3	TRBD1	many	CASKSGQGTDTQYF	TGTGCCAGCAAGTCAGGACAGGGTACAGATACGCAGTATTTT
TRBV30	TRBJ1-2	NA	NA	CAWSVGGAGYTF	TGTGCCTGGAGTGTAGGAGGGGCTGGCTACACCTTC
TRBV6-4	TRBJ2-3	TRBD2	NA	CASSASGGAGTQYF	TGTGCCAGCAGCGCTAGCGGGGGGGCCGGTACGCAGTATTTT
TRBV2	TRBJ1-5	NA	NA	CASSEATGKKPQHF	TGTGCCAGCAGTGAAGCGACGGGGAAAAAGCCCCAGCATTTT
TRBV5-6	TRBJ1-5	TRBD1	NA	CASSKDRSGQPQHF	TGTGCCAGCAGCAAGGACAGGAGCGGTCAGCCCCAGCATTTT
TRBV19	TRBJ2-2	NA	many	CASSIQLAGELFF	TGTGCCAGTAGTATACAACTAGCCGGGGAGCTGTTTTTT
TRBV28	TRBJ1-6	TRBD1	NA	CASSSSTGGVSPLHF	TGTGCCAGCAGTTCGTCGACAGGGGGAGTTTCACCCCTCCACTTT
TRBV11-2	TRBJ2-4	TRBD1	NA	CASSLGQGMRNIQYF	TGTGCCAGCAGCCTCGGACAGGGGATGAGAAACATTCAGTACTTC
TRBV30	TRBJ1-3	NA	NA	CACQTTQGNTIYF	TGTGCCTGTCAGACTACGCAGGGAAACACCATATATTTT
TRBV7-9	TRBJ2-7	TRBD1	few	CASSFRDRPSEQYF	TGTGCCAGCAGCTTCCGGGACAGGCCATCTGAGCAGTACTTC
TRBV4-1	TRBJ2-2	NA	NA	CASVLGGYTGELFF	TGCGCCAGCGTGTTAGGGGGATACACCGGGGAGCTGTTTTTT
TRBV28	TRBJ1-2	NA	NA	CASSLAQYGYTF	TGTGCCAGCAGTTTAGCACAGTATGGCTACACCTTC
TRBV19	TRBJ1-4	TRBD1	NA	CASSISGQGDEKLFF	TGTGCCAGTAGTATTTCGGGACAGGGTGATGAAAAACTGTTTTTT
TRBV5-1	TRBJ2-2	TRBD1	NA	CASSLQTGPGELFF	TGCGCCAGCAGCTTGCAGACAGGGCCCGGGGAGCTGTTTTTT
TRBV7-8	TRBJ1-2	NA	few	CASSLGRRGNYGYTF	TGTGCCAGCAGCTTAGGTCGACGGGGTAACTATGGCTACACCTTC
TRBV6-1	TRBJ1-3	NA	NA	CASSEHRASGNTIYF	TGTGCCAGCAGTGAGCACAGGGCCTCTGGAAACACCATATATTTT
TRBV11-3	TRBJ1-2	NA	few	CASIPRGGILYGYTF	TGTGCCAGCATCCCTAGGGGTGGGATTCTCTATGGCTACACCTTC
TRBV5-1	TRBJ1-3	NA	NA	CASSLDGSTIYF	TGCGCCAGCAGCTTAGACGGGAGCACCATATATTTT